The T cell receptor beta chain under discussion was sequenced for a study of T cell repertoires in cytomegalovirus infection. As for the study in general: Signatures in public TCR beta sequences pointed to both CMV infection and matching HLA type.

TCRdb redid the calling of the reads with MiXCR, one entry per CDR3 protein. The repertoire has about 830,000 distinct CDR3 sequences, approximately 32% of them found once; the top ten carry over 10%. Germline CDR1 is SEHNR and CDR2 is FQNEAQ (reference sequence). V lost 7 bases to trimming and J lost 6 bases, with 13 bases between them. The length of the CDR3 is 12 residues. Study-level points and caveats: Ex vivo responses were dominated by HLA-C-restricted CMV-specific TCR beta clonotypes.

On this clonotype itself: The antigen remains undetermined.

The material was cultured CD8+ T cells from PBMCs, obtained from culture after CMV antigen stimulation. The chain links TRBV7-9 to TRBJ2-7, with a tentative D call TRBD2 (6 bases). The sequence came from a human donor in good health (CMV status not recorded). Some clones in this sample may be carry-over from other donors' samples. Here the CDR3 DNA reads TGTGCCAGCAAGGTTGGGGGAGGCGAGCAGTACTTC. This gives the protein CASKVGGGEQYF.